Each of the 24 T cell receptor beta chains below was sequenced from the same sample in a study of OX40 agonist ivuxolimab in advanced cancers. Clones were read by immunoSEQ multiplex PCR, and TCRdb kept only the in-frame ones, dropping some. The sample records some 45,000 clones, around 86% being singletons. The sample here was CD4+ or CD8+ T cells sorted from blood, taken in a trial of the OX40 agonist ivuxolimab. The receptors come from an adult with an advanced solid tumor such as melanoma, head and neck, liver or kidney cancer.

In DNA, the CDR3 is TGTGCCAGCAGCACCCCCGGAGGCCAGCGCTCCCCGCAGTTCTTC. It is translated as CASSTPGGQRSPQFF. The chain has TRBV2 and TRBJ2-1; a possible D gene is TRBD2 (5 bases). Germline V CDR1 and CDR2: SNHLY, FYNNEI. This CDR3 comprises 15 residues. Trimming took off 6 bases at V and 12 bases at J, with 24 bases between the two ends.

Sample share makes this clone medium-sized. This chain uses TRBV7-3 with TRBJ2-3; 9 bases agree with TRBD1. This CDR3 comprises 15 residues. V was clipped by 1 base and J by 6 bases; unmatched bases: 5. Germline V lookup: CDR1 SGHTA, CDR2 FQGTGA. The CDR3 is CASSLIQGAGDTQYF. As DNA, the CDR3 is TGTGCCAGCAGCTTAATACAGGGGGCAGGGGATACGCAGTATTTT.

The chain uses TRBV1 and TRBJ2-1; the tabulated D call, TRBD2, remains unverified against the DNA. TRBV1 is marked as a pseudogene. The CDR3 consists of 15 residues. In DNA, the CDR3 is TGCACCAGCAGCCAAGGCAGCGGGGCCGACAATGAGCAGTTCTTC. Its protein is CTSSQGSGADNEQFF.

The chain uses TRBV4-1 and TRBJ1-2; tentative D call: TRBD1 (6 bases). V was trimmed by 0 bases and J by 8 bases, leaving 13 bases between them. The CDR3 runs 14 residues. Per the germline V gene, CDR1 is MGHRA and CDR2 is YSYEKL. The CDR3 loop is CASSQERGRGGYTF. CDR3 DNA sequence: TGCGCCAGCAGCCAAGAAAGGGGCAGGGGAGGCTACACCTTC.

The chain uses TRBV30 and TRBJ2-4; D call uncertain. There are 15 residues in the CDR3. V was shortened by 2 bases and J by 0 bases, with 11 bases between the two germline ends. The germline V gene has CDR1 GTSNPN and CDR2 SVGIG (reference sequence). The CDR3 loop reads CAWSRIPLAKNIQYF. CDR3 DNA: TGTGCCTGGAGTAGAATCCCACTAGCCAAAAACATTCAGTACTTC.

Here the CDR3 DNA reads TGTGCCAGCAGTTACACGGCTCTGGGGGACTACAATGAGCAGTTCTTC. It is translated as CASSYTALGDYNEQFF. This chain links TRBV6-5 with TRBJ2-1; perhaps D is TRBD1 or TRBD2 (5 bases each). Trimming pared 2 bases from V and 3 bases from J, leaving 14 bases between. From germline, CDR1 is MNHEY and CDR2 SVGAGI. The CDR3 extends over 16 amino acids.

The rearrangement uses TRBV7-8 and TRBJ2-1; D is perhaps TRBD1 (5 bases). This CDR3 is 14 amino acids long. The germline V gene has CDR1 SGHVS and CDR2 FQNEAQ. Trimming cost V 1 base and J 7 bases, with 11 bases left between them. The CDR3 DNA sequence: TGTGCCAGCAGCTTAGGGCGACAGTGGAATGAGCAGTTCTTC. Its translation is CASSLGRQWNEQFF.

The rearrangement uses TRBV28 and TRBJ1-4, with D unclear. The CDR3 spans 13 residues. V lost 1 base, J lost 4 bases, and 4 bases lay in between. From germline, CDR1 is MDHEN and CDR2 SYDVKM. The CDR3 here is CASSLLRNEKLFF. For the CDR3, the DNA is TGTGCCAGCAGTTTATTACGTAATGAAAAACTGTTTTTT. Drawing the rest from reference TRBV28 and TRBJ1-4, the complete variable domain is DVKVTQSSRYLVKRTGEKVFLECVQDMDHENMFWYRQDPGLGLRLIYFSYDVKMKEKGDIPEGYSVSREKKERFSLILESASTNQTSMYLCASSLLRNEKLFFGSGTQLSVL.

V and J are TRBV30 and TRBJ2-5; D call uncertain. Germline V gene data show CDR1 as GTSNPN and CDR2 as SVGIG (reference sequence). The CDR3 spans 15 residues. V was trimmed by 2 bases and J by 4 bases, leaving 17 bases between them. CDR3 sequence: CAWSISGSRGETQYF. The CDR3 DNA is TGTGCCTGGAGTATATCCGGGTCCCGAGGAGAGACCCAGTACTTC.

V gene TRBV7-9 combines with J gene TRBJ2-1; no clear D. Germline V lookup: CDR1 SEHNR, CDR2 FQNEAQ (reference sequence). There are 15 residues in the CDR3. V shed 5 bases and J shed 4 bases, with 15 bases lying between them. CDR3 protein: CASSPSSGSYNEQFF. In nucleotides, the CDR3 is TGTGCCAGCAGCCCCTCCTCGGGTTCTTACAATGAGCAGTTCTTC.

A single count supports this clone. The J gene is TRBJ2-3, the V gene TRBV5-1; D is perhaps TRBD1 or TRBD2 (5 bases each). The ends were cut back, 1 base at V and 6 bases at J, with 15 bases in the middle. Per germline, CDR1 SGHRS and CDR2 YFSETQ. The CDR3 length is 15 residues. The CDR3 loop reads CASSLNSGRGDTQYF. DNA of the CDR3: TGCGCCAGCAGCTTGAACTCGGGGCGCGGGGATACGCAGTATTTT.

This chain connects TRBV2 to TRBJ2-1, with D perhaps matching TRBD2 (6 bases). Between the trimmed V and J ends, which lost 4 bases and 2 bases, there was a span of 21 bases. CDR3 size: 18 residues. Germline V CDR1 and CDR2: SNHLY, FYNNEI. The CDR3 spells CASSGPPRGGKTYNEQFF. CDR3 coding DNA: TGTGCCAGCAGTGGACCTCCGCGGGGCGGCAAAACCTACAATGAGCAGTTCTTC.

This clone has just one count. The rearrangement links TRBV18 to TRBJ2-5, with a possible D match to TRBD2 (5 bases). Germline CDR1 KGHSH, CDR2 LQKENI. Trimming stripped 3 bases from V and 4 bases from J, with 12 bases between. This CDR3 is 14 amino acids long. Here the CDR3 reads CASSPAGGPETQYF. The CDR3 DNA follows: TGTGCCAGCTCACCGGCGGGCGGTCCAGAGACCCAGTACTTC.

J is TRBJ2-3 and V is TRBV19; D not certain. This CDR3 region has 13 residues. Trimming removed 2 bases at V and 5 bases at J, with 8 bases between. Germline CDR1 LNHDA, CDR2 SQIVND (reference sequence). CDR3 sequence (DNA): TGTGCCAGTAGTATAAGGCGCAGAGATACGCAGTATTTT. Encoded protein: CASSIRRRDTQYF.

Notes on this clone: Additional DNA sequences in this sample encode the identical CDR3. V and J are TRBV18 and TRBJ1-5; D unclear. Germline V lookup: CDR1 KGHSH, CDR2 LQKENI. The CDR3 covers 12 residues. V lost 3 bases and J 2 bases, leaving 2 bases between the germline ends. The CDR3 DNA reads TGTGCCAGCTCACCTGGCAATCAGCCCCAGCATTTT. Protein product: CASSPGNQPQHF.

CDR3 sequence (DNA): TGCAGCGTTGGGACAGGGTGGGGCGAGCAGTACTTC. Its translation is CSVGTGWGEQYF. The chain has TRBV29-1 and TRBJ2-7; TRBD1 matches at 8 bases. The CDR3 runs 12 residues. V was pared by 4 bases and J by 6 bases, with 5 bases of the junction left unmatched. Germline lookup yields CDR1 SQVTM and CDR2 ANQGSEA.

V and J are TRBV7-9 and TRBJ2-1; 12 nucleotides match TRBD2. This CDR3 has 15 amino acids. CDR1 and CDR2 from the germline V gene are SEHNR and FQNEAQ (reference sequence). The ends lost 5 bases at V and 4 bases at J; junction bases unmatched: 3. CDR3 sequence (DNA): TGTGCCAGCAGCATACTAGCGGGGGGATACAATGAGCAGTTCTTC. Amino acid sequence: CASSILAGGYNEQFF.

The chain uses TRBV2 and TRBJ1-1; no clear D gene. The germline gives CDR1 SNHLY, CDR2 FYNNEI. The V end was cut by 11 bases, the J end by 1 base, with 8 bases between. The CDR3 runs to 11 residues. Here the CDR3 reads CAGAENTEAFF. The CDR3 nucleotides read TGTGCCGGAGCAGAGAACACTGAAGCTTTCTTT.

The rearrangement uses TRBV4-2 and TRBJ2-3; TRBD2 matches 7 bases. The CDR3 loop spans 17 amino acids. Germline V lookup: CDR1 LGHNA, CDR2 YNFKEQ. Trimming at V came to 1 base and at J to 1 base, leaving 8 bases not matched to a gene. The CDR3 sequence: CASSQAVVAGGTDTQYF. The DNA for the CDR3 is TGTGCCAGCAGCCAAGCCGTAGTGGCGGGGGGCACAGATACGCAGTATTTT.

The rearrangement uses TRBV14 and TRBJ2-3; no clear D gene. The germline V gene encodes CDR1 SGHDN and CDR2 FVKESK. The V and J ends lost 1 base and 5 bases respectively, with 7 bases between them. The CDR3 consists of 13 residues. In nucleotides, the CDR3 is TGTGCCAGCAGCCAAGCGGGTAGAGATACGCAGTATTTT. As protein: CASSQAGRDTQYF.

The chain uses TRBV7-3 and TRBJ2-1, with 9 bases aligning to TRBD2. CDR1 SGHTA and CDR2 FQGTGA come from the germline V gene. The CDR3 sequence is 15 residues long. V shed 5 bases and J 6 bases; nucleotides not matched to a gene: 8. The CDR3 is CASSPLAGASNEQFF. CDR3 bases: TGTGCCAGCAGCCCCTTAGCGGGAGCGAGCAATGAGCAGTTCTTC.

The chain uses TRBV6-6 and TRBJ2-7, with D perhaps given as TRBD1 or TRBD2 (5 bases each). Trimming removed 10 bases from V and 3 bases from J, with 13 bases in between. Germline V gives CDR1 MNHNY, CDR2 SVGAGI (reference sequence). The CDR3 extends over 12 amino acids. CDR3 amino acids: CATQGVLYEQYF. The CDR3 DNA is TGTGCCACCCAGGGAGTCCTCTACGAGCAGTACTTC.

This clone was recorded once. The chain joins TRBV9 to TRBJ2-5, with 10 positions matching TRBD1. The CDR3 has 15 amino acids. Germline trimming cut 4 bases from V and 5 bases from J; bases unmatched to any gene: 8. Looked up from germline, CDR1 is SGDLS and CDR2 is YYNGEE. CDR3 loop: CASSLRTGGEETQYF. CDR3 nucleotide sequence: TGTGCCAGCAGCCTTAGGACAGGGGGTGAGGAGACCCAGTACTTC. Complete variable domain (other parts from reference TRBV9 and TRBJ2-5): DSGVTQTPKHLITATGQRVTLRCSPRSGDLSVYWYQQSLDQGLQFLIQYYNGEERAKGNILERFSAQQFPDLHSELNLSSLELGDSALYFCASSLRTGGEETQYFGPGTRLLVL.

The CDR3 reads CASSPNGPANYGYTF. Here the CDR3 DNA reads TGTGCCAGCAGTCCAAACGGCCCGGCTAACTATGGCTACACCTTC. This chain joins TRBV6-5 and TRBJ1-2, with D unresolved. The CDR3 runs 15 residues. Trimming took off 5 bases at V and 0 bases at J, with 13 bases between the two ends. The V gene's germline CDR1 is MNHEY and CDR2 SVGAGI.